This is a list of T cell receptor beta chains from one sample in a study of OX40 agonist ivuxolimab in advanced cancers. Produced via immunoSEQ multiplex PCR; TCRdb's table is partial and in-frame only. The data show tens of thousands of clones, around 83% seen once. The material was CD4+ or CD8+ T cells sorted from blood, obtained in a trial of the OX40 agonist ivuxolimab. These receptors all stem from an adult with an advanced solid tumor such as melanoma, head and neck, liver or kidney cancer. CDR3s include the opening cysteine and the closing phenylalanine or tryptophan. Each record gives: clone size, V gene, D gene, J gene, CDR3 DNA, CDR3 protein. D genes are given only for firm matches. Only some rows state a clone size, as once, few, many or a class for expanded clones.

>.|TRBV4-3|.|TRBJ2-1
TGCGCCAGCAGCCAAGGCCCCGGGAGCTCCTACAATGAGCAGTTCTTC
CASSQGPGSSYNEQFF
>.|TRBV9|.|TRBJ2-3
TGTGCCAGCAGCGTCAAGGGCGGGACCGTAGATACGCAGTATTTT
CASSVKGGTVDTQYF
>.|TRBV21-1|.|TRBJ2-3
TGTGCCAGCAGGCAATGGATAGCAGTCATGCAAGATACGCAGTATTTT
CASRQWIAVMQDTQYF
>.|TRBV7-9|.|TRBJ2-7
TGTGCCAGCAGCTTAGTCGGCGGGACCTACGAGCAGTACTTC
CASSLVGGTYEQYF
>.|TRBV11-2|.|TRBJ2-7
TGTGCCAGCAGCTTACCCCGAGAGGGCGGGGCTCCCTACGAGCAGTACTTC
CASSLPREGGAPYEQYF
>.|TRBV19|.|TRBJ1-6
TGTGCCAGTAGTATAGATCGAACAGCGCTTCGCTATAATTCACCCCTCCACTTT
CASSIDRTALRYNSPLHF
>few|TRBV6-6|.|TRBJ2-7
TGTGCCAGCAGTTACTCCGCGGTCTACGAGCAGTACTTC
CASSYSAVYEQYF
>.|TRBV7-2|TRBD1|TRBJ2-3
TGTGCCAGCAGCTTAGTCGGGTGGGACAGGGGGATAGATACGCAGTATTTT
CASSLVGWDRGIDTQYF
>.|TRBV5-4|.|TRBJ2-3
TGTGCCAGCAGCGGATCTACAGATACGCAGTATTTT
CASSGSTDTQYF
>.|TRBV7-3|TRBD1|TRBJ2-2
TGTGCCAGCAGCCCACAGGGGGCGCACACCGGGGAGCTGTTTTTT
CASSPQGAHTGELFF
>.|TRBV14|.|TRBJ1-2
TGTGCCAGCAGCCAAGTGCCCCCAGGGGCGCCTAAAGGCTACACCTTC
CASSQVPPGAPKGYTF
>medium-sized|TRBV6-5|.|TRBJ2-2
TGTGCCAGCAGTTACGAGGGGTTAGGGACCGGGGAGCTGTTTTTT
CASSYEGLGTGELFF
>.|TRBV27|TRBD2|TRBJ2-1
TGTGCCAGTACCTTACTTGCGGGAGGGCCCATCGGTGAGCAGTTCTTC
CASTLLAGGPIGEQFF
>.|TRBV5-4|TRBD2|TRBJ2-3
TGTGCCAGCAGCTTATTCACTAGCGGATACACAGATACGCAGTATTTT
CASSLFTSGYTDTQYF
>.|TRBV4-1|.|TRBJ2-3
TGCGCCAGCAGCCACCTCGGGACACCGCAGTATTTT
CASSHLGTPQYF
>.|TRBV29-1|.|TRBJ1-1
TGCAGCGTTCTGGACGGCGAAAACACTGAAGCTTTCTTT
CSVLDGENTEAFF
>.|TRBV28|TRBD1|TRBJ2-1
TGTGCCAGCAGAGGCGACAGGGGGGGATACAATGAGCAGTTCTTC
CASRGDRGGYNEQFF
>few|TRBV10-2|.|TRBJ2-1
TGCGCCAGTGCTCTCTACAATGAGCAGTTCTTC
CASALYNEQFF
>.|TRBV19|.|TRBJ1-5
TGTGCCAGTAGTATAGAGGGGCCCATTCTTAATCAGCCCCAGCATTTT
CASSIEGPILNQPQHF
>medium-sized|TRBV4-1|.|TRBJ1-5
TGCGCCAGCAGCCAGACAGGAACAAGCAATCAGCCCCAGCATTTT
CASSQTGTSNQPQHF
>.|TRBV2|TRBD1|TRBJ1-5
TGTGCCAGCAGGGACAGACAGGGTAATCAGCCCCAGCATTTT
CASRDRQGNQPQHF
>.|TRBV9|.|TRBJ2-7
TGTGCCAGCAGCACATCTGGAGTGCGTGGCTACGAGCAGTACTTC
CASSTSGVRGYEQYF
>.|TRBV6-4|.|TRBJ2-1
TGTGCCAGCAGTGACGAGGGTAGCCACTCCTACAATGAGCAGTTCTTC
CASSDEGSHSYNEQFF
>many|TRBV27|TRBD1|TRBJ2-5
TGTGCCAGCAGAACCACCCGGGACAGGGTAGAGACCCAGTACTTC
CASRTTRDRVETQYF
>.|TRBV2|.|TRBJ2-2
TGTGCCAGCAGTGACAGGGGTATGGGGGAGCTGTTTTTT
CASSDRGMGELFF
>.|TRBV4-1|TRBD1|TRBJ1-1
TGCGCCAGCAGCCATCCCCCCCACGGACAGGACACTGAAGCTTTCTTT
CASSHPPHGQDTEAFF
>.|TRBV4-2|TRBD2|TRBJ2-3
TGTGCCAGCAGCCGGCGGGAGGGCGGACTTACAGATACGCAGTATTTT
CASSRREGGLTDTQYF
>.|TRBV7-9|.|TRBJ1-3
TGTGCCAGCAGCTTAGCCGGCAGCCAATCTGGAAACACCATATATTTT
CASSLAGSQSGNTIYF
>.|TRBV9|TRBD2|TRBJ2-2
TGTGCCAGCAGCCCAGGGACTAGCGGCGGGGGGGAGCTGTTTTTT
CASSPGTSGGGELFF
>.|TRBV7-8|.|TRBJ1-4
TGTGCCAGCAGCTTAAACAGGGTGACTAATGAAAAACTGTTTTTT
CASSLNRVTNEKLFF
>.|TRBV2|.|TRBJ2-3
TGTGCCAGCAGTGAAGCAGAACCAGACACAGATACGCAGTATTTT
CASSEAEPDTDTQYF
>.|TRBV29-1|TRBD2|TRBJ2-3
TGCAGCGTTGACGGGGGGGCGTGGGGAGGGCCGCATACAGATACGCAGTATTTT
CSVDGGAWGGPHTDTQYF
>.|TRBV13|.|TRBJ1-1
TGTGCCAGCAGCCAACAAGGACAGCCCACTGAAGCTTTCTTT
CASSQQGQPTEAFF
>.|TRBV11-3|.|TRBJ2-1
TGTGCCAGCAGCTTAGAAGGGCAGGATCTGTTCTTC
CASSLEGQDLFF
>.|TRBV28|.|TRBJ2-5
TGTGCCAGCAGCCCAGAAGTAGAGGAGACCCAGTACTTC
CASSPEVEETQYF
>once|TRBV7-9|.|TRBJ2-4
TGTGCCAGCAGCCACTCTTACTTGGGAGAGGACATTCAGTACTTC
CASSHSYLGEDIQYF
>.|TRBV7-9|TRBD2|TRBJ2-1
TGTGCCAGCACCCTTAGCGCGGGGGGCTACAATGAGCAGTTCTTC
CASTLSAGGYNEQFF
>.|TRBV6-5|.|TRBJ1-5
TGTGCCAGCAGTCCCTATAGCAATCAGCCCCAGCATTTT
CASSPYSNQPQHF
>.|TRBV6-4|.|TRBJ2-3
TGTGCCAGCAGTGACTCTCGGGGGAGCACAGATACGCAGTATTTT
CASSDSRGSTDTQYF
>.|TRBV5-4|TRBD2|TRBJ2-2
TGTGCCAGCAGCTTGGCAGCGGGGGAGTTCACCGGGGAGCTGTTTTTT
CASSLAAGEFTGELFF
>once|TRBV27|.|TRBJ2-7
TGTGCCAGCAGTACACGGGCCTCCTACGAGCAGTACTTC
CASSTRASYEQYF
>.|TRBV27|.|TRBJ2-7
TGTGCCAGCAGTTTAGACAGGTTGGACGAGCAGTACTTC
CASSLDRLDEQYF
>few|TRBV4-2|.|TRBJ1-5
TGTGCCAGCAGCCAAGAGTTGGCGGGGAATCAGCCCCAGCATTTT
CASSQELAGNQPQHF
>.|TRBV6-5|TRBD1|TRBJ2-7
TGTGCCAGCACCAAGGGGGAACAGGGGAACGAGCAGTACTTC
CASTKGEQGNEQYF
>.|TRBV9|.|TRBJ1-2
TGTGCCAGCAACCCCCCGCGGGGAGCAAATGGCTACACCTTC
CASNPPRGANGYTF